A single sample gave rise to the 17 T cell receptor beta chains below, sequenced in a study of blood T cell repertoires in COVID-19. Clones were read by immunoSEQ multiplex PCR, and TCRdb kept only the in-frame ones, dropping some. Of some 90,000 clones detected, about 89% appear once; the ten largest clones hold over 3.5%. Sequenced sample: peripheral blood. The origin of the receptors is a woman between 45 and 60 years old in a cohort sampled during active COVID-19.

Only one count was recorded for this clone. The CDR3 bases are TGTGCCAGCAGCCTGTCTAGCGGGAGGCCTGGCACAGATACGCAGTATTTT. The encoded protein is CASSLSSGRPGTDTQYF. The gene calls are TRBV3-1 (or the pseudogene TRBV3-2) and TRBJ2-3; the match to TRBD2 covers 11 bases. Germline values: CDR1 LGHDT, CDR2 YNNKEL (reference sequence). There are 17 residues in the CDR3. V gave up 4 bases and J gave up 1 base; unmatched junction bases: 7.

V usage is TRBV3-1 (or the pseudogene TRBV3-2) and J usage is TRBJ1-6; no clear D gene. The CDR3 loop spans 12 amino acids. Deletions cut 4 bases from V and 11 bases from J, with 9 bases between. Germline lookup yields CDR1 LGHDT and CDR2 YNNKEL (reference sequence). For the CDR3, the DNA is TGTGCCAGCAGCCTACCTCAGACACCCCTCCACTTT. Protein: CASSLPQTPLHF.

The CDR3 region has the DNA TGTGCCAGCAGTTACTCGGAGGGGTGGGATACGCAGTATTTT. It specifies CASSYSEGWDTQYF. This chain links TRBV6-5 with TRBJ2-3, with D tentatively TRBD2 (6 bases). Trimming took off 0 bases at V and 6 bases at J, with 10 bases between the two ends. Germline CDR1 is MNHEY and CDR2 is SVGAGI. The CDR3 length is 14 residues.

This clone was seen a single time. The V and J genes are TRBV10-3 and TRBJ2-7, with 7 bases that match TRBD2. Germline V lookup: CDR1 ENHRY, CDR2 SYGVKD. J was trimmed by 4 bases and V by 4 bases; bases with no gene match: 4. This CDR3 is 13 amino acids long. The CDR3 protein is CAISGEGRYEQYF. CDR3 nucleotide sequence: TGTGCCATCAGTGGGGAGGGCCGATACGAGCAGTACTTC.

The chain has TRBV19 and TRBJ1-2, with D possibly TRBD1 on 6 matching bases. The CDR3 consists of 16 residues. The V gene's germline CDR1 is LNHDA and CDR2 SQIVND (reference sequence). V shed 3 bases and J shed 1 base, with 15 bases lying between them. The CDR3 sequence: CASSIVGQSDNYGYTF. DNA of the CDR3: TGTGCCAGTAGTATCGTCGGACAGTCCGATAACTATGGCTACACCTTC.

The V gene is TRBV6-6, the J gene TRBJ1-1; D gene ambiguous. The germline V and J ends were trimmed by 0 bases and 2 bases, with 4 bases remaining between them. The CDR3 is 13 residues long. Germline V lookup: CDR1 MNHNY, CDR2 SVGAGI (reference sequence). CDR3 nucleotides: TGTGCCAGCAGTTACTCGAGTAACACTGAAGCTTTCTTT. Residues: CASSYSSNTEAFF.

The V call is TRBV28, the J call TRBJ1-2, with 10 bases identical to TRBD1. V lost 2 bases to trimming and J lost 4 bases; unmatched junction nucleotides: 7. This CDR3 has 16 amino acids. Germline loops: CDR1 MDHEN, CDR2 SYDVKM. In DNA form, the CDR3 reads TGTGCCAGCAGTTTACCGGGACAGGGGACGTCCTATGGCTACACCTTC. Its translation: CASSLPGQGTSYGYTF.

The sample holds one count of this clone. The chain couples TRBV15 to TRBJ2-5, with 7 bases lining up with TRBD1. CDR3 length: 14 residues. Trimming took 3 bases from V and 2 from J; bases not matched to a gene: 3. Germline V gene lookup returns CDR1 LNHNV and CDR2 YYDKDF (reference sequence). CDR3 loop: CATSSNRGQETQYF. The CDR3 DNA sequence: TGTGCCACCAGCAGTAACAGGGGACAAGAGACCCAGTACTTC.

The chain recombines TRBV10-3 with TRBJ2-3, with 12 positions matching TRBD2. There are 15 residues in the CDR3. Trimming at V came to 5 bases and at J to 5 bases, leaving 5 bases not matched to a gene. Germline loops: CDR1 ENHRY, CDR2 SYGVKD. CDR3 loop: CAISSGLAGKDTQYF. CDR3 nucleotides: TGTGCCATCAGTTCCGGACTAGCGGGAAAAGATACGCAGTATTTT.

This sequence joins TRBV18 and TRBJ1-2; D is possibly TRBD1 (6 bases). The CDR3 is made up of 13 amino acids. Germline CDR1 is KGHSH and CDR2 is LQKENI. V was cut by 2 bases and J by 3 bases, with 7 bases left in between. In DNA form, the CDR3 reads TGTGCCAGCTCACCAGGGGGCGACTATGGCTACACCTTC. Residues: CASSPGGDYGYTF.

With respect to this clone: The same CDR3 is also encoded by other DNA sequences in this sample. The rearrangement links TRBV7-9 to TRBJ1-1, with 7 bases fitting TRBD1. V was pared by 4 bases and J by 4 bases, with 3 bases of the junction left unmatched. Germline CDR1 and CDR2: SEHNR and FQNEAQ (reference sequence). This CDR3 spans 13 amino acids. CDR3 in DNA: TGTGCCAGCAGCTCCCAGGGGGGCACTGAAGCTTTCTTT. Translated, it gives CASSSQGGTEAFF.

The rearrangement links TRBV19 to TRBJ2-1; possible D gene TRBD2, 5 bases. The germline V and J ends were trimmed by 3 bases and 15 bases, with 18 bases remaining between them. The CDR3 is 13 residues long. Germline assignment: CDR1 LNHDA and CDR2 SQIVND (reference sequence). CDR3 DNA: TGTGCCAGTAGTATGACGCCAGGCTCCGAGGGGTTCTTC. Encoded protein: CASSMTPGSEGFF.

This chain links TRBV5-1 with TRBJ2-1; D not resolved. The CDR3 spans 15 residues. Germline V gives CDR1 SGHRS, CDR2 YFSETQ. Trimming pared 0 bases from V and 1 base from J, leaving 8 bases between. CDR3 amino acids: CASSLDPESYNEQFF. In nucleotides, the CDR3 is TGCGCCAGCAGCTTGGATCCGGAGTCCTACAATGAGCAGTTCTTC.

The chain couples TRBV6-5 to TRBJ2-2; 8 bases are shared with TRBD2. The junction had 6 bases not matched to a gene; V was cut back by 8 bases and J by 4 bases. Germline CDR1 is MNHEY and CDR2 is SVGAGI. The CDR3 totals 14 residues. The CDR3 here is CASGAGGRTGELFF. CDR3 DNA: TGTGCCAGCGGGGCGGGGGGACGCACCGGGGAGCTGTTTTTT.

This chain connects TRBV7-9 to TRBJ1-4, with D uncertain. The CDR3 is 14 residues long. The germline CDR1 and CDR2 sequences are SEHNR and FQNEAQ (reference sequence). V was pared by 1 base and J by 6 bases, with 9 bases between. CDR3 sequence (DNA): TGTGCCAGCAGCTTAGGGCGGGGTGATGAAAAACTGTTTTTT. Translation: CASSLGRGDEKLFF.

The chain couples TRBV5-8 to TRBJ1-5, with D perhaps matching TRBD1 (5 bases). The CDR3 covers 14 residues. The germline V and J ends were trimmed by 1 base and 6 bases, with 11 bases remaining between them. Germline V gene data show CDR1 as SGHTS and CDR2 as YDEGEE. CDR3 region: CASSLSSGVQPQHF. CDR3 DNA: TGTGCCAGCAGCTTGTCCTCGGGGGTTCAGCCCCAGCATTTT. Full variable domain (rest looked up from reference TRBV5-8 and TRBJ1-5): EAGVTQSPTHLIKTRGQQATLRCSPISGHTSVYWYQQALGLGLQFLLWYDEGEERNRGNFPPRFSGRQFPNYSSELNVNALELEDSALYLCASSLSSGVQPQHFGDGTRLSIL.

This clone was seen just once. The V call is TRBV12-3 or TRBV12-4, the J call TRBJ1-2, with D maybe TRBD1 (5 bases). Trimming pared 7 bases from V and 7 bases from J, leaving 16 bases between. The CDR3 has 13 residues. As DNA, the CDR3 is TGTGCCAGCACCCCTCAAGGGGACTCTGGCTACACCTTC. This gives the protein CASTPQGDSGYTF.